The 17 T cell receptor beta chains listed next were all sequenced from one sample in a study of Ad26.COV2.S vaccination and SARS-CoV-2 variants. This table comes from immunoSEQ multiplex PCR, and its TCRdb copy is limited to in-frame clones, with some not included. This table has 250,000 to 300,000 clones, about 90% appearing once. Treatment indicated: approximately 18 received Ad26.COV2.S at low or high dose, single or two shots; roughly five received placebo; per-sample allocation not given. Vaccine and placebo recipients were sampled on day 63 after the first injection. Specimen: peripheral blood, collected in a trial of Ad26.COV2.S vaccine versus placebo. These receptor sequences come from a person aged 18-65 years who received the Ad26.COV2.S COVID-19 vaccine or a placebo.

This chain uses TRBV11-2 with TRBJ1-1; weak D call: TRBD1 (6 bases). Germline values: CDR1 SGHAT, CDR2 FQNNGV. The CDR3 spans 13 residues. V shed 7 bases and J shed 5 bases, with 14 bases lying between them. The CDR3 sequence is CASTDRIGTEAFF. The CDR3 nucleotides read TGTGCCAGCACCGACAGGATTGGTACTGAAGCTTTCTTT. The full variable domain, in which reference TRBV11-2 and TRBJ1-1 provide the parts outside the CDR3, is EAGVAQSPRYKIIEKRQSVAFWCNPISGHATLYWYQQILGQGPKLLIQFQNNGVVDDSQLPKDRFSAERLKGVDSTLKIQPAKLEDSAVYLCASTDRIGTEAFFGQGTRLTVV.

V and J are TRBV3-1 (or the pseudogene TRBV3-2) and TRBJ1-2; D may be TRBD1 (5 bases). Trimming stripped 5 bases from V and 2 bases from J, with 9 bases between. Germline CDR1 and CDR2: LGHDT and YNNKEL (reference sequence). The CDR3 runs 13 residues. CDR3 protein: CASSIQVNYGYTF. The CDR3, as DNA: TGTGCCAGCAGCATACAGGTCAACTATGGCTACACCTTC.

The chain has TRBV11-2 and TRBJ2-1, with D unresolved. The CDR3 is made up of 15 amino acids. From germline, CDR1 is SGHAT and CDR2 FQNNGV. The V and J ends lost 1 base and 6 bases respectively, with 13 bases between them. The CDR3 DNA reads TGTGCCAGCAGCTTAGGAGGTTCGGCGAGCAATGAGCAGTTCTTC. It encodes CASSLGGSASNEQFF.

This chain joins TRBV7-2 and TRBJ1-1; possible D gene TRBD1, 5 bases. The CDR3 runs 15 residues. The V end was cut by 1 base, the J end by 3 bases, with 12 bases between. Germline CDR1 is SGHTA and CDR2 is FQGNSA. DNA of the CDR3: TGTGCCAGCAGCTTAGTCGAGGGGCTTTACACTGAAGCTTTCTTT. It specifies CASSLVEGLYTEAFF. Drawing the rest from reference TRBV7-2 and TRBJ1-1, the complete variable domain is GAGVSQSPSNKVTEKGKDVELRCDPISGHTALYWYRQSLGQGLEFLIYFQGNSAPDKSGLPSDRFSAERTGGSVSTLTIQRTQQEDSAVYLCASSLVEGLYTEAFFGQGTRLTVV.

The chain links TRBV7-2 to TRBJ1-6; a possible D gene is TRBD1 (5 bases). The CDR3 has 12 residues. The germline CDR1 and CDR2 sequences are SGHTA and FQGNSA. V was clipped by 4 bases and J by 10 bases, with 8 bases between them. The CDR3 nucleotides read TGTGCCAGCAGCTCAGGGATGTCACCCCTCCACTTT. Protein: CASSSGMSPLHF.

V and J are TRBV5-8 and TRBJ1-5; D is ambiguous. Germline lookup yields CDR1 SGHTS and CDR2 YDEGEE. This CDR3 has 18 residues. With 4 bases removed from V and 0 bases from J, the gap between germline ends came to 20 bases. CDR3 protein: CASSPRTDWYHSNQPQHF. CDR3 in DNA: TGTGCCAGCAGCCCGAGGACCGACTGGTACCATAGCAATCAGCCCCAGCATTTT.

This clone was detected only once. The chain uses TRBV12-5 and TRBJ2-5; 7 bases match TRBD1. J lost 3 bases, V lost 6 bases, and 7 bases had no gene match. This CDR3 spans 14 amino acids. Germline V gene data show CDR1 as LGHNT and CDR2 as FRNRAP. The CDR3 here is CASGAWDSKETQYF. Here the CDR3 DNA reads TGTGCTAGTGGCGCCTGGGACAGCAAAGAGACCCAGTACTTC.

V gene TRBV3-1 (or the pseudogene TRBV3-2) combines with J gene TRBJ2-7; no clear D. The CDR3 is 13 residues long. V lost 5 bases and J 4 bases, leaving 12 bases between the germline ends. Germline V gives CDR1 LGHDT, CDR2 YNNKEL (reference sequence). CDR3 amino acids: CASSDYARYEQYF. The CDR3 nucleotides are TGTGCCAGCAGCGATTACGCCCGTTACGAGCAGTACTTC.

This clone was counted only a few times. This sequence joins TRBV5-4 and TRBJ2-1; D is unresolved. The CDR3 has 13 residues. Trimming removed 5 bases at V and 1 base at J, with 7 bases between. Germline lookup yields CDR1 SGHNT and CDR2 YYREEE (reference sequence). CDR3 residues: CASSLTSYNEQFF. Here the CDR3 DNA reads TGTGCCAGCAGTTTGACTTCCTACAATGAGCAGTTCTTC.

V usage is TRBV5-1 and J usage is TRBJ2-2; D is unclear. The CDR3 spans 15 residues. The V gene lost 0 bases and the J gene lost 0 bases, with 6 bases spanning the gap. Germline V gene data show CDR1 as SGHRS and CDR2 as YFSETQ. CDR3 amino acids: CASSLGLPNTGELFF. CDR3 DNA sequence: TGCGCCAGCAGCTTGGGACTTCCGAACACCGGGGAGCTGTTTTTT.

This sequence joins TRBV19 and TRBJ1-1; D gene uncertain. The CDR3 is made up of 13 amino acids. Germline V gene data show CDR1 as LNHDA and CDR2 as SQIVND (reference sequence). The V end was cut by 6 bases, the J end by 6 bases, with 14 bases between. CDR3 region: CASRFGVDAEAFF. CDR3 sequence (DNA): TGTGCCAGTAGGTTCGGGGTCGACGCTGAAGCTTTCTTT.

The chain joins TRBV6-2 or TRBV6-3 to TRBJ2-3; 12 nucleotides agree with TRBD2. Germline assignment: CDR1 MNHEY and CDR2 SVGEGT. Unmatched junction bases numbered 3, after V lost 0 bases and J lost 2 bases. The CDR3 contains 17 residues. CDR3: CASSYSTSGGITDTQYF. The CDR3 region has the DNA TGTGCCAGCAGTTACTCGACTAGCGGGGGCATCACAGATACGCAGTATTTT.

J is TRBJ1-5 and V is TRBV30, with 8 nucleotides matching TRBD1. The CDR3 totals 15 residues. Germline values: CDR1 GTSNPN, CDR2 SVGIG (reference sequence). V shed 1 base, J shed 3 bases, and the junction held 5 bases outside the gene matches. CDR3 nucleotide sequence: TGTGCCTGGAGTGCGGACAGGGAAGACAATCAGCCCCAGCATTTT. Residues: CAWSADREDNQPQHF.

This chain joins TRBV11-2 and TRBJ2-1; 13 nucleotides match TRBD2. The germline V gene encodes CDR1 SGHAT and CDR2 FQNNGV. V lost 5 bases and J lost 6; bases outside the gene matches: 7. The CDR3 contains 16 residues. The CDR3 nucleotides read TGTGCCAGCAGCAGCAGGACTAGCGGGAGAGGCAATGAGCAGTTCTTC. Translated: CASSSRTSGRGNEQFF.

V gene TRBV7-3 combines with J gene TRBJ1-1, with D unresolved. The CDR3 consists of 15 residues. V lost 1 base to trimming and J lost 2 bases, with 11 bases between them. Germline assignment: CDR1 SGHTA and CDR2 FQGTGA. The DNA of the CDR3 is TGTGCCAGCAGCTTAAACTCCCTTAAAAACACTGAAGCTTTCTTT. Translating gives CASSLNSLKNTEAFF.

The V call is TRBV30, the J call TRBJ1-1; a possible D gene is TRBD1 (6 bases). V was clipped by 2 bases and J by 3 bases, with 10 bases between them. The CDR3 loop spans 13 amino acids. Germline V gives CDR1 GTSNPN, CDR2 SVGIG (reference sequence). The CDR3 DNA reads as TGTGCCTGGAGTTCCACAGGGTACACTGAAGCTTTCTTT. Its protein product is CAWSSTGYTEAFF.

The gene calls are TRBV19 and TRBJ1-1; weak D call: TRBD1 (5 bases). V was cut by 10 bases and J by 1 base, with 13 bases left in between. Germline V CDR1 and CDR2: LNHDA, SQIVND (reference sequence). This CDR3 comprises 13 residues. The CDR3 loop is CAIQDPSNTEAFF. The DNA of the CDR3 is TGTGCCATACAGGATCCTTCGAACACTGAAGCTTTCTTT.